This T cell receptor beta chain was profiled in a study of T cells expressing NK-cell markers. Study background: Sorted CD3+CD56-NKG2C+, CD3+CD56+NKG2C- and CD3+CD56+NKG2C+ T cells were the source of the TCR beta repertoires.

Comment on this clonotype: What it recognizes is unknown.

General study results and limits: Dominant NKG2C+ clonotypes made up roughly 1.0-8% of CD8+ T cells in more than 5 donors.

TCRdb re-called the 5' RACE reads and gives one entry per CDR3 protein, without DNA. This sample's table reports about 440,000 distinct CDR3 sequences. CDR1 and CDR2 from the germline V gene are MNHNS and SASEGT. This CDR3 is 13 amino acids long. This chain links TRBV6-1 with TRBJ2-2; TCRdb proposes TRBD1, but this gene call is untestable without DNA. The source of this sequence is a woman aged 18 to 75 in good health. What was sequenced was blood T cells: a sorted CD56 or NKG2C T cell subset, CD4+ or CD8+ T cells, or bulk PBMC T cells (not recorded which). CDR3: CASTGRPTGELFF.